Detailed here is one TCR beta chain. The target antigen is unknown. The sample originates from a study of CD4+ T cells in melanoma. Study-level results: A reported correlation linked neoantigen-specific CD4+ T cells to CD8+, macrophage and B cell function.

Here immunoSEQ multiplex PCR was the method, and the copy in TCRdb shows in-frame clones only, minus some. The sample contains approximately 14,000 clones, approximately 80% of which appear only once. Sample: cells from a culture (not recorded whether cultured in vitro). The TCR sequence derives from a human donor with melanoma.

This chain's CDR3 is CASSLPDGYTEAFF. The CDR3 nucleotides read TGCGCCAGCAGCTTGCCGGACGGGTACACTGAAGCTTTCTTT. V gene TRBV5-1 combines with J gene TRBJ1-1, with D hard to call. CDR1 and CDR2 (germline): SGHRS, YFSETQ. Trimming shortened V by 1 base and J by 3 bases, and 10 bases separated the two germline ends. The CDR3 extends over 14 amino acids. Combining the CDR3 with reference TRBV5-1 and TRBJ1-1 gives the whole variable domain KAGVTQTPRYLIKTRGQQVTLSCSPISGHRSVSWYQQTPGQGLQFLFEYFSETQRNKGNFPGRFSGRQFSNSRSEMNVSTLELGDSALYLCASSLPDGYTEAFFGQGTRLTVV.